The T cell receptor beta chain under discussion was sequenced for a study of blood T cell repertoires in COVID-19. About the research overall: T cells, B-cell-depleted T cells, or PBMCs supplied cDNA or gDNA.

TCRdb keeps only in-frame clones here, not all; method: immunoSEQ multiplex PCR. Among 100,000 or so clones, approximately 80% were seen once, and the ten largest hold approximately 4.5%. Germline V CDR1 and CDR2: SGHNT, YENEEA. The CDR3 has 14 residues. V gave up 3 bases and J gave up 4 bases; unmatched junction bases: 5. Note on this clone: Distinct nucleotide sequences in the sample also encode this CDR3.

This TCR came from a human donor in a cohort sampled during active COVID-19. Sequenced: peripheral blood. The chain is built from TRBV11-3 and TRBJ2-5, with TRBD1 matching over 7 bases. Written as DNA, the CDR3 is TGTGCCAGCAGCTTGGCAGGGGGTGGAGAGACCCAGTACTTC. Translation gives CASSLAGGGETQYF.